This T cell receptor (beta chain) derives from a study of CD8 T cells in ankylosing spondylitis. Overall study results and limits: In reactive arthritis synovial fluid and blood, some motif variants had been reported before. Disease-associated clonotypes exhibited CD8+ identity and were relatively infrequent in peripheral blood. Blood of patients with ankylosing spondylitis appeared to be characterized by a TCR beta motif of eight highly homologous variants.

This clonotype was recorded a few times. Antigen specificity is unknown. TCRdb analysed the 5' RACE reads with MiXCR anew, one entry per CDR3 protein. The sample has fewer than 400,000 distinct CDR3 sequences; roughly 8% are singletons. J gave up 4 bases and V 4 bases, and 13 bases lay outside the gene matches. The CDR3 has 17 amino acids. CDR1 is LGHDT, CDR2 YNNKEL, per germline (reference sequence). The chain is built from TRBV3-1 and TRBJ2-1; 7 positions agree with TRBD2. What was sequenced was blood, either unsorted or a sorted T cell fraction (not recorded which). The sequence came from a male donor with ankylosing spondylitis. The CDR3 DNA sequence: TGTGCCAGCAGCCTAAAAAGCCTCGGGGGAGGGTACAATGAGCAGTTCTTC. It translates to CASSLKSLGGGYNEQFF.